The clone carrying this T cell receptor beta chain has a handful of counts. The antigen is undetermined. Bulk TCR libraries used previously described methods and listed TCR primers. A single record per CDR3 protein comes from TCRdb applying MiXCR to the PCR reads. The sample lists nearly 650,000 distinct CDR3 sequences, around 25% occurring once. Naive CD8 libraries were made from about 19,000 to 1,100,000 sorted cells, and they used 10%, 30% or 50% RNA. For naive CD8 T cells, sorting used the CD8+CD4-CCR7+CD45RA+ phenotype. The source of the sample is a study of molecular identifiers for immune sequencing clone quantification. Findings and limits, study-wide: Spiked Jurkat TCR RNA equivalent to one cell reportedly surfaced among roughly 1 million naive cells.

This CDR3 spans 15 amino acids. Trimming at V came to 4 bases and at J to 4 bases, leaving 5 bases not matched to a gene. From germline, CDR1 is KGHDR and CDR2 SFDVKD. The origin of this receptor is a human donor in good health. Some libraries in this study had Jurkat cell RNA spiked in. The rearrangement joins TRBV24-1 to TRBJ2-2, with 7 bases fitting TRBD1. Sequencing input: naive CD8+ T cells from blood, with Jurkat cell RNA spiked in. Subset in this sample: FACS-sorted CD8+CD4-CCR7+CD45RA+ naive T cells. The CDR3 DNA sequence: TGTGCCACCAGTGACTCACAGGGGACCACCGGGGAGCTGTTTTTT. This encodes CATSDSQGTTGELFF.